This is a list of T cell receptor beta chains from one sample in a study of T cells in Graves' hyperthyroidism and ophthalmopathy. TCRdb re-called the multiplex PCR reads with MiXCR, one entry per CDR3 protein. The sample lists 550,000 to 800,000 distinct CDR3 sequences; approximately 16% were seen once. The sample taken for sequencing was blood. These receptors were taken from a young man with Graves' hyperthyroidism. CDR3s include the opening cysteine and the closing phenylalanine or tryptophan. Each record gives: J gene, CDR3 length, D gene, V gene, clone size, CDR3 DNA, CDR3 protein. A D gene is named only where the DNA matches it firmly. Size tells how often a clone was seen (once, few, many) or the class of an expanded clone, and some rows leave it out.

J gene: TRBJ1-3
CDR3 length: 13
D gene: NA
V gene: TRBV4-2
clone size: few
CDR3 DNA: TGTGCCAGCAGCAGCCGGACCGAGGACACCATATATTTT
CDR3 protein: CASSSRTEDTIYF

J gene: TRBJ2-7
CDR3 length: 14
D gene: TRBD1
V gene: TRBV6-1
clone size: few
CDR3 DNA: TGTGCCACCCAGGAGGGACAGGGGGCCTACGAGCAGTACTTC
CDR3 protein: CATQEGQGAYEQYF

J gene: TRBJ2-7
CDR3 length: 15
D gene: NA
V gene: TRBV6-5
clone size: few
CDR3 DNA: TGTGCCAGCAGTTTACGGTGGAGGGGACTCTACGAGCAGTACTTC
CDR3 protein: CASSLRWRGLYEQYF

J gene: TRBJ2-7
CDR3 length: 14
D gene: NA
V gene: TRBV7-9
clone size: NA
CDR3 DNA: TGTGCCAGCAGCTTACACGGGGACGCCTACGAGCAGTACTTC
CDR3 protein: CASSLHGDAYEQYF

J gene: TRBJ2-7
CDR3 length: 14
D gene: TRBD1
V gene: TRBV6-6
clone size: many
CDR3 DNA: TGTGCCAGCAGTTACAAGGGACAGGGTAGCGAGCAGTACTTC
CDR3 protein: CASSYKGQGSEQYF

J gene: TRBJ2-1
CDR3 length: 15
D gene: TRBD2
V gene: TRBV30
clone size: few
CDR3 DNA: TGTGCCTGGATCCATGGCGGGAGGTCCTACAATGAGCAGTTCTTC
CDR3 protein: CAWIHGGRSYNEQFF

J gene: TRBJ2-5
CDR3 length: 14
D gene: NA
V gene: TRBV15
clone size: NA
CDR3 DNA: TGTGCCACCAGCAGAGGAGACCTCCAAGAGACCCAGTACTTC
CDR3 protein: CATSRGDLQETQYF

J gene: TRBJ1-3
CDR3 length: 15
D gene: NA
V gene: TRBV7-9
clone size: few
CDR3 DNA: TGTGCCAGCAGCCATTTTACGGTCACTGGAAACACCATATATTTT
CDR3 protein: CASSHFTVTGNTIYF

J gene: TRBJ2-1
CDR3 length: 18
D gene: TRBD2
V gene: TRBV20-1
clone size: many
CDR3 DNA: TGCAGTGCAAGCCCCCTAGCGGGAGAGGCTGGGTCCTACAATGAGCAGTTCTTC
CDR3 protein: CSASPLAGEAGSYNEQFF

J gene: TRBJ1-2
CDR3 length: 15
D gene: NA
V gene: TRBV7-2
clone size: many
CDR3 DNA: TGTGCCAGCAGCCCCGGGGGTGGCAGATACTATGGCTACACCTTC
CDR3 protein: CASSPGGGRYYGYTF

J gene: TRBJ2-7
CDR3 length: 16
D gene: NA
V gene: TRBV28
clone size: many
CDR3 DNA: TGTGCCAGCAGTTTCCATATAGGGGATAATACCTACGAGCAGTACTTC
CDR3 protein: CASSFHIGDNTYEQYF

J gene: TRBJ2-1
CDR3 length: 16
D gene: TRBD2
V gene: TRBV12-3/TRBV12-4
clone size: few
CDR3 DNA: TGTGCCAGCAGTCCCTACCTAGCGGGAGTGGGTAATGAGCAGTTCTTC
CDR3 protein: CASSPYLAGVGNEQFF

J gene: TRBJ2-6
CDR3 length: 17
D gene: NA
V gene: TRBV27
clone size: few
CDR3 DNA: TGTGCCAGCAGTTTAATGGGTTACGGCTCTGGGGCCAACGTCCTGACTTTC
CDR3 protein: CASSLMGYGSGANVLTF

J gene: TRBJ1-2
CDR3 length: 13
D gene: NA
V gene: TRBV18
clone size: many
CDR3 DNA: TGTGCCAGCTCACGGGACGGATCCTATGGCTACACCTTC
CDR3 protein: CASSRDGSYGYTF

J gene: TRBJ1-1
CDR3 length: 13
D gene: NA
V gene: TRBV28
clone size: many
CDR3 DNA: TGTGCCAGCAGTTGGCGGGGGTACACTGAAGCTTTCTTT
CDR3 protein: CASSWRGYTEAFF

J gene: TRBJ2-7
CDR3 length: 13
D gene: NA
V gene: TRBV28
clone size: many
CDR3 DNA: TGTGCCTTTGACACGTCCCTTTACTACGAGCAGTACTTC
CDR3 protein: CAFDTSLYYEQYF

J gene: TRBJ2-7
CDR3 length: 13
D gene: TRBD2
V gene: TRBV3-1
clone size: few
CDR3 DNA: TGTGCCAGCAGCCAGGGTACTAGCGGGAAGTGGTACTTC
CDR3 protein: CASSQGTSGKWYF

J gene: TRBJ2-7
CDR3 length: 15
D gene: TRBD1
V gene: TRBV27
clone size: many
CDR3 DNA: TGTGCCAGCAGTTCATCCGGGACAGGGAGTGGCGAGCAGTACTTC
CDR3 protein: CASSSSGTGSGEQYF

J gene: TRBJ2-7
CDR3 length: 15
D gene: TRBD2
V gene: TRBV28
clone size: once
CDR3 DNA: TGTGCCAGCAGTGCGGCACTAGCGGGGGCCTACGAGCAGTACTTC
CDR3 protein: CASSAALAGAYEQYF

J gene: TRBJ2-3
CDR3 length: 11
D gene: NA
V gene: TRBV20-1
clone size: few
CDR3 DNA: TGCAGTGCTACCCCTCGCGATACGCAGTATTTT
CDR3 protein: CSATPRDTQYF

J gene: TRBJ2-7
CDR3 length: 14
D gene: NA
V gene: TRBV29-1
clone size: NA
CDR3 DNA: TGCAGCGCTAGGACGGAAACGAGCTCCTACGAGCAGTACTTC
CDR3 protein: CSARTETSSYEQYF

J gene: TRBJ2-7
CDR3 length: 16
D gene: TRBD2
V gene: TRBV2
clone size: NA
CDR3 DNA: TGTGCCAGCAGCCTTGCACTAGCGGGAGGGGCCTACGAGCAGTACTTC
CDR3 protein: CASSLALAGGAYEQYF

J gene: TRBJ1-5
CDR3 length: 16
D gene: NA
V gene: TRBV19
clone size: NA
CDR3 DNA: TGTGCCAGTAGTATCAGGAACCGAGGGACTTATCAGCCCCAGCATTTT
CDR3 protein: CASSIRNRGTYQPQHF

J gene: TRBJ2-3
CDR3 length: 18
D gene: NA
V gene: TRBV20-1
clone size: many
CDR3 DNA: TGCAGTGCTAGAGTCCCCCGTTATCGGCCGGGGGGCACAGATACGCAGTATTTT
CDR3 protein: CSARVPRYRPGGTDTQYF

J gene: TRBJ1-2
CDR3 length: 14
D gene: NA
V gene: TRBV27
clone size: many
CDR3 DNA: TGTGCCAGCAGTTTACGAGGAGGGAACTATGGCTACACCTTC
CDR3 protein: CASSLRGGNYGYTF

J gene: TRBJ2-7
CDR3 length: 14
D gene: NA
V gene: TRBV9
clone size: NA
CDR3 DNA: TGTGCCAGCAGCGCTTCCGGGAGCCCCTCCGAGCAGTACTTC
CDR3 protein: CASSASGSPSEQYF

J gene: TRBJ2-7
CDR3 length: 12
D gene: NA
V gene: TRBV28
clone size: many
CDR3 DNA: TGTGCCATTACGGACAACTCCTACGAGCAGTACTTC
CDR3 protein: CAITDNSYEQYF

J gene: TRBJ2-1
CDR3 length: 15
D gene: NA
V gene: TRBV9
clone size: many
CDR3 DNA: TGTGCCAGCAGCGTAGCTACTCGGCCGGGGAATGAGCAGTTCTTC
CDR3 protein: CASSVATRPGNEQFF

J gene: TRBJ1-2
CDR3 length: 13
D gene: NA
V gene: TRBV9
clone size: NA
CDR3 DNA: TGTGCCAGCAGCGTGGGCAGACGATATGGCTACACCTTC
CDR3 protein: CASSVGRRYGYTF

J gene: TRBJ2-2
CDR3 length: 16
D gene: NA
V gene: TRBV4-1
clone size: NA
CDR3 DNA: TGCGCCAGCAGCCAAATTCGTGGACCGAACACCGGGGAGCTGTTTTTT
CDR3 protein: CASSQIRGPNTGELFF

J gene: TRBJ2-5
CDR3 length: 14
D gene: TRBD1
V gene: TRBV19
clone size: NA
CDR3 DNA: TGTGCCAGTGCCACCGGACAGGGGAGGGAGACCCAGTACTTC
CDR3 protein: CASATGQGRETQYF

J gene: TRBJ1-3
CDR3 length: 14
D gene: NA
V gene: TRBV6-1
clone size: NA
CDR3 DNA: TGTGCCAGCAGGGGGATCGACGTTGGAAACACCATATATTTT
CDR3 protein: CASRGIDVGNTIYF

J gene: TRBJ2-7
CDR3 length: 13
D gene: NA
V gene: TRBV18
clone size: NA
CDR3 DNA: TGTGCCAGCTCACCACCCGGGGTAGACGAGCAGTACTTC
CDR3 protein: CASSPPGVDEQYF

J gene: TRBJ2-7
CDR3 length: 18
D gene: TRBD2
V gene: TRBV9
clone size: NA
CDR3 DNA: TGTGCCAGCAGCGTAGGAGGGGGGACTAGCGTACACTCCTACGAGCAGTACTTC
CDR3 protein: CASSVGGGTSVHSYEQYF

J gene: TRBJ2-5
CDR3 length: 13
D gene: TRBD2
V gene: TRBV2
clone size: NA
CDR3 DNA: TGTGCCAGCAGTGACCTAGCGGAAGAGACCCAGTACTTC
CDR3 protein: CASSDLAEETQYF

J gene: TRBJ1-2
CDR3 length: 13
D gene: TRBD1
V gene: TRBV6-2/TRBV6-3
clone size: many
CDR3 DNA: TGTGCCACCATGGGACAGGACAACTATGGCTACACCTTC
CDR3 protein: CATMGQDNYGYTF

J gene: TRBJ2-7
CDR3 length: 15
D gene: NA
V gene: TRBV6-1
clone size: many
CDR3 DNA: TGTGCCAGCAGGCGTCAGGGATCTGTCGTCACCGAGCAGTACTTC
CDR3 protein: CASRRQGSVVTEQYF

J gene: TRBJ2-2
CDR3 length: 15
D gene: NA
V gene: TRBV30
clone size: few
CDR3 DNA: TGTGCCCGAGGTGCCAAGGGACAAAACACCGGGGAGCTGTTTTTT
CDR3 protein: CARGAKGQNTGELFF

J gene: TRBJ1-5
CDR3 length: 17
D gene: TRBD1
V gene: TRBV4-2
clone size: NA
CDR3 DNA: TGTGCCAGCAGCCAAGATTTAGCAGGGGGCTCCAATCAGCCCCAGCATTTT
CDR3 protein: CASSQDLAGGSNQPQHF

J gene: TRBJ2-7
CDR3 length: 13
D gene: TRBD1
V gene: TRBV20-1
clone size: NA
CDR3 DNA: TGCAGTGCTGCAAGACAGGGGGCCGGCGAGCAGTACTTC
CDR3 protein: CSAARQGAGEQYF

J gene: TRBJ2-3
CDR3 length: 14
D gene: TRBD2
V gene: TRBV20-1
clone size: NA
CDR3 DNA: TGCAGTGCTCCCAGCGGGAGGGCCAAGGATACGCAGTATTTT
CDR3 protein: CSAPSGRAKDTQYF

J gene: TRBJ2-1
CDR3 length: 15
D gene: TRBD2
V gene: TRBV20-1
clone size: many
CDR3 DNA: TGCAGTGCTAGACCCCCAGCGGGAGACACCAATGAGCAGTTCTTC
CDR3 protein: CSARPPAGDTNEQFF

J gene: TRBJ1-4
CDR3 length: 13
D gene: TRBD1
V gene: TRBV20-1
clone size: NA
CDR3 DNA: TGCAGTGCGGAGACAGGGGGCAATGAAAAACTGTTTTTT
CDR3 protein: CSAETGGNEKLFF

J gene: TRBJ1-2
CDR3 length: 13
D gene: NA
V gene: TRBV27
clone size: few
CDR3 DNA: TGTGCCAGCAGTTTAAGATGGGGCTATGGCTACACCTTC
CDR3 protein: CASSLRWGYGYTF

J gene: TRBJ2-2
CDR3 length: 16
D gene: NA
V gene: TRBV18
clone size: many
CDR3 DNA: TGTGCCAGCTCACCCTTTGAGACGGGAAACACCGGGGAGCTGTTTTTT
CDR3 protein: CASSPFETGNTGELFF

J gene: TRBJ2-2
CDR3 length: 16
D gene: TRBD1
V gene: TRBV20-1
clone size: NA
CDR3 DNA: TGCAGTGCTCCCTCCCCCGGACAGGGTGTCCCCGGGGAGCTGTTTTTT
CDR3 protein: CSAPSPGQGVPGELFF

J gene: TRBJ1-5
CDR3 length: 15
D gene: TRBD1
V gene: TRBV28
clone size: NA
CDR3 DNA: TGTGCCAGCAGTTTAGAGGACAGGGTCGATCAGCCCCAGCATTTT
CDR3 protein: CASSLEDRVDQPQHF

J gene: TRBJ2-3
CDR3 length: 13
D gene: NA
V gene: TRBV28
clone size: few
CDR3 DNA: TGTGCCAGCAGTTCCCCTAGATCAGATACGCAGTATTTT
CDR3 protein: CASSSPRSDTQYF

J gene: TRBJ1-1
CDR3 length: 14
D gene: NA
V gene: TRBV5-5
clone size: NA
CDR3 DNA: TGTGCCAGCAGCTTGGGCTCAGGGGCCCCAGAAGCTTTCTTT
CDR3 protein: CASSLGSGAPEAFF

J gene: TRBJ2-2
CDR3 length: 13
D gene: TRBD1
V gene: TRBV28
clone size: many
CDR3 DNA: TGTGCCAGCAGATGGACAGGCACCGGGGAGCTGTTTTTT
CDR3 protein: CASRWTGTGELFF

J gene: TRBJ2-7
CDR3 length: 14
D gene: TRBD1
V gene: TRBV6-1
clone size: many
CDR3 DNA: TGTGCCAGCAGTGAAATGGACAGGGGCCGCGAGCAGTACTTC
CDR3 protein: CASSEMDRGREQYF